A selection of T cell receptor beta chains follows, all from one sample in a study of T-cell reconstitution after alpha-beta-depleted transplantation in children. TCRdb reprocessed the PCR reads with MiXCR, giving one entry per CDR3 protein. The repertoire holds 500,000 to 750,000 distinct CDR3 sequences, with 27% as singletons. The sample here was PBMCs, taken before TCRalphabeta/CD19-depleted stem cell transplant. These receptors were obtained from a boy in the first two years of life with Wiskott-Aldrich syndrome, due to receive a stem cell transplant. CDR3s include the opening cysteine and the closing phenylalanine or tryptophan. The order of the fields is D gene, clone size, J gene, V gene, CDR3 DNA, CDR3 protein. The D gene is left open where the match is weak. Size tells how often a clone was seen (once, few, many) or the class of an expanded clone, and some rows leave it out.

NA | NA | TRBJ2-7 | TRBV6-6 | TGTGCCAGCAGTCCCACCTCTAACTACGAGCAGTACTTC | CASSPTSNYEQYF
TRBD2 | few | TRBJ2-1 | TRBV7-9 | TGTGCCAGCAGCGCAGCGGGAGGCCCCCCTGAGCAGTTCTTC | CASSAAGGPPEQFF
NA | few | TRBJ1-1 | TRBV3-1 | TGTGCCAGCAGCCAAGATCGGGGCAGGGAAGCTTTCTTT | CASSQDRGREAFF
NA | NA | TRBJ2-1 | TRBV24-1 | TGTGCCACCAGTGGGATTACAGGGGAGGGCTACAATGAGCAGTTCTTC | CATSGITGEGYNEQFF
NA | NA | TRBJ2-3 | TRBV28 | TGTGCCAGCAGTCCATGGGACCTTATAACAGATACGCAGTATTTT | CASSPWDLITDTQYF
TRBD1 | NA | TRBJ1-2 | TRBV13 | TGTGCCAGCAGCTCGACAGGGTCCCTCGTCTATGGCTACACCTTC | CASSSTGSLVYGYTF
TRBD2 | NA | TRBJ2-2 | TRBV7-9 | TGTGCCAGCAGCCTGGGACTAGCGGGAGGCGAGGAGCTGTTTTTT | CASSLGLAGGEELFF
TRBD2 | few | TRBJ2-1 | TRBV12-5 | TGTGCTAGTGGTCCCTCGGGACTAGCCAGGGATGAGCAGTTCTTC | CASGPSGLARDEQFF
TRBD1 | NA | TRBJ2-7 | TRBV20-1 | TGCAGTGCTCCCTACAGACAGGGGGCTTACGAGCAGTACTTC | CSAPYRQGAYEQYF
NA | NA | TRBJ2-7 | TRBV7-8 | TGTGCCAGCAGCTTAGCAGGCCCTACTTTCTTCGAGCAGTACTTC | CASSLAGPTFFEQYF